This T cell receptor (beta chain) was profiled in a study of shared clonotypes between healthy human individuals. Turning to the study itself: Participating donors consisted of a couple of women and a few men aged 18 to 49. Broader study findings: Despite large depth, sorted-subset datasets appeared incompletely sequenced. Deeper or shallower sequencing was expected to change how clonotypes are shared among donors.

The data were produced by immunoSEQ multiplex PCR, yet TCRdb's version contains in-frame clones alone and is incomplete. The table records 1,100,000 or so clones, approximately 78% of them present only once. This clone was observed once. Its antigen remains unidentified. CD4+ cells underwent separation, giving CD45RA+ naive and CD45RA-negative memory subsets. The CDR3 contains 12 residues. Germline CDR1 SGHTA, CDR2 FQGNSA. V lost 5 bases to trimming and J lost 7 bases; unmatched junction nucleotides: 2. The TCR sequence derives from a young man in good health. Some clones in this sample may be carry-over from other donors' samples. What was sequenced was memory CD4+ T cells from PBMCs. The subset here: CD45RA-negative fraction. This chain connects TRBV7-2 to TRBJ2-1; TRBD1 matches at 7 bases. CDR3 sequence reads: CASSQQGNEQFF. The DNA for the CDR3 is TGTGCCAGCAGCCAACAGGGGAATGAGCAGTTCTTC. The whole variable domain, remainder taken from reference TRBV7-2 and TRBJ2-1, is GAGVSQSPSNKVTEKGKDVELRCDPISGHTALYWYRQSLGQGLEFLIYFQGNSAPDKSGLPSDRFSAERTGGSVSTLTIQRTQQEDSAVYLCASSQQGNEQFFGPGTRLTVL.